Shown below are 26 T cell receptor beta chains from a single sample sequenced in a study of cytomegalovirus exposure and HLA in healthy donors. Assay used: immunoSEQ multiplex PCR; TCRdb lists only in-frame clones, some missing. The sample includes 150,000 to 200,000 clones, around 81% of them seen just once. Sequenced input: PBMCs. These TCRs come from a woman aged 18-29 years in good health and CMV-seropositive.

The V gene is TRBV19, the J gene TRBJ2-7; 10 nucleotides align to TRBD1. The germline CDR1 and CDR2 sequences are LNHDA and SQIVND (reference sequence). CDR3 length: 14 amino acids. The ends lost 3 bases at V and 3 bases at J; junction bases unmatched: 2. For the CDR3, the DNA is TGTGCCAGTAGTATCGGGACAGGGGTCTACGAGCAGTACTTC. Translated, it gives CASSIGTGVYEQYF. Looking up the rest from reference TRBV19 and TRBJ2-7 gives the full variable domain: DGGITQSPKYLFRKEGQNVTLSCEQNLNHDAMYWYRQDPGQGLRLIYYSQIVNDFQKGDIAEGYSVSREKKESFPLTVTSAQKNPTAFYLCASSIGTGVYEQYFGPGTRLTVT.

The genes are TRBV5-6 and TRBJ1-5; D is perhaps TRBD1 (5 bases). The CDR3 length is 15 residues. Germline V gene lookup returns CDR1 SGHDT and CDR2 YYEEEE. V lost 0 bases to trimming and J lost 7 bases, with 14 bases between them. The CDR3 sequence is CASSLGGGVNQPQHF. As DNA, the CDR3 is TGTGCCAGCAGCTTGGGGGGAGGGGTGAACCAGCCCCAGCATTTT.

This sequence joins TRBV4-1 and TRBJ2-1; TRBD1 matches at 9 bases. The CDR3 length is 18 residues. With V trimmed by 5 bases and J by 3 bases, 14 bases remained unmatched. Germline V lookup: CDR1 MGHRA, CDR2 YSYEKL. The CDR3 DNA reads TGCGCCAGCAGCAAATTTTCGGCGGGGACAGGGTTCTACAATGAGCAGTTCTTC. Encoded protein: CASSKFSAGTGFYNEQFF.

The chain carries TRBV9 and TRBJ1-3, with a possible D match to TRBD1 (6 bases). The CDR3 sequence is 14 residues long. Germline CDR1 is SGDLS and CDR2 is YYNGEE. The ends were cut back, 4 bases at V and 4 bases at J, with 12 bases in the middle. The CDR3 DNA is TGTGCCAGCAGCCCGGACAGTGTCGGAAACACCATATATTTT. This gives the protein CASSPDSVGNTIYF.

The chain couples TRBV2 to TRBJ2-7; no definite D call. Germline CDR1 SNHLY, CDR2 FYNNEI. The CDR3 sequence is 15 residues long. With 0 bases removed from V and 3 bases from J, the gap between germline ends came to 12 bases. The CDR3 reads CASSEAMRKLYEQYF. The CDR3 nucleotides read TGTGCCAGCAGTGAAGCGATGAGGAAACTCTACGAGCAGTACTTC.

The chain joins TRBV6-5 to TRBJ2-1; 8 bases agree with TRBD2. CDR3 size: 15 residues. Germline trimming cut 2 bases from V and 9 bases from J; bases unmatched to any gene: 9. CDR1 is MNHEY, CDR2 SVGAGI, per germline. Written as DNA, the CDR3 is TGTGCCAGCAGTTACGCCGGGGGGGCAATGGGTGAGCAGTTCTTC. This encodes CASSYAGGAMGEQFF.

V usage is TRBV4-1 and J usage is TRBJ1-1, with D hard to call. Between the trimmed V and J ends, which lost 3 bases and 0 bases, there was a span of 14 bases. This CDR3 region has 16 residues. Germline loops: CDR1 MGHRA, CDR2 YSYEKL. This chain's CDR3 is CASSHPVGGMNTEAFF. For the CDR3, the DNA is TGCGCCAGCAGCCACCCCGTGGGAGGCATGAACACTGAAGCTTTCTTT.

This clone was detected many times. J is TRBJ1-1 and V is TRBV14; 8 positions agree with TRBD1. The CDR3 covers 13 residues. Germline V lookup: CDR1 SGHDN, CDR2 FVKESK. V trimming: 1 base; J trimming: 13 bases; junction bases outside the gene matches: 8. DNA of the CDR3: TGTGCCAGCAGCCAAGGGACAGGGTTGACAGTTTTCTTT. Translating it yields CASSQGTGLTVFF. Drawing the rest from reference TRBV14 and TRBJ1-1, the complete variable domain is EAGVTQFPSHSVIEKGQTVTLRCDPISGHDNLYWYRRVMGKEIKFLLHFVKESKQDESGMPNNRFLAERTGGTYSTLKVQPAELEDSGVYFCASSQGTGLTVFFGQGTRLTVV.

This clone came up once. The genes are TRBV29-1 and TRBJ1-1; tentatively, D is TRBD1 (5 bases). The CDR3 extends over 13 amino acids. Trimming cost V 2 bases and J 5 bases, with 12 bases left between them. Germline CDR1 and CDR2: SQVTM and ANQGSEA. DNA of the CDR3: TGCAGCGTTGAAAGCCAGGGTCGAACTGAAGCTTTCTTT. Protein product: CSVESQGRTEAFF. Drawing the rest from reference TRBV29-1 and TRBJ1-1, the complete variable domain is SAVISQKPSRDICQRGTSLTIQCQVDSQVTMMFWYRQQPGQSLTLIATANQGSEATYESGFVIDKFPISRPNLTFSTLTVSNMSPEDSSIYLCSVESQGRTEAFFGQGTRLTVV.

CDR3 bases: TGCGCCAGCAGCCGGTCCGGCCAGGGGATGTCTGAAGCTTTCTTT. Protein: CASSRSGQGMSEAFF. V gene TRBV4-1 combines with J gene TRBJ1-1, with a tentative D call TRBD1 (6 bases). Trimming took off 4 bases at V and 6 bases at J, with 18 bases between the two ends. This CDR3 is built from 15 residues. Germline CDR1 MGHRA, CDR2 YSYEKL.

The DNA for the CDR3 is TGTGCCTCCAAGAAGGGGGGCTACACCTTC. Translation gives CASKKGGYTF. The chain employs TRBV2 and TRBJ1-2, with D tentatively TRBD1 (5 bases). V dropped 11 bases and J dropped 8 bases, with 12 bases sitting between them. The germline V gene encodes CDR1 SNHLY and CDR2 FYNNEI. CDR3 size: 10 residues.

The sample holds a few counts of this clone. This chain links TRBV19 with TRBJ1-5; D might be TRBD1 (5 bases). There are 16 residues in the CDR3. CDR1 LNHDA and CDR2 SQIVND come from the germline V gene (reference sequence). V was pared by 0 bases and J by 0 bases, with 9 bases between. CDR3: CASSIDGGNSNQPQHF. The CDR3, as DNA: TGTGCCAGTAGTATAGATGGGGGGAATAGCAATCAGCCCCAGCATTTT.

As DNA, the CDR3 is TGTGCCAGCACTCGGGGCGGGGATGGGATAGGTGAAGCTTTCTTT. Its translation is CASTRGGDGIGEAFF. The V call is TRBV6-1, the J call TRBJ1-1; a weak D match, TRBD1 (5 bases). In germline, CDR1 is MNHNS, CDR2 SASEGT. The ends were cut back, 7 bases at V and 7 bases at J, with 22 bases in the middle. The CDR3 has 15 residues.

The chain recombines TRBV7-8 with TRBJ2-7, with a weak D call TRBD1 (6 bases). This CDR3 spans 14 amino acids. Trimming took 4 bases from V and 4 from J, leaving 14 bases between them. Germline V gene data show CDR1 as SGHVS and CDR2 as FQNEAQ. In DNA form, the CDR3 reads TGTGCCAGCAGCTCGATAGACAGGCTGTACGAGCAGTACTTC. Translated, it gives CASSSIDRLYEQYF.

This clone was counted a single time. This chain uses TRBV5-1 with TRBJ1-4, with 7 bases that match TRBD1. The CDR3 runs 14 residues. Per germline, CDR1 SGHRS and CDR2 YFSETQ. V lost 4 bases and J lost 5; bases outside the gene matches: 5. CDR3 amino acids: CASSPGQTNEKLFF. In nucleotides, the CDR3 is TGCGCCAGCAGCCCGGGACAGACAAATGAAAAACTGTTTTTT.

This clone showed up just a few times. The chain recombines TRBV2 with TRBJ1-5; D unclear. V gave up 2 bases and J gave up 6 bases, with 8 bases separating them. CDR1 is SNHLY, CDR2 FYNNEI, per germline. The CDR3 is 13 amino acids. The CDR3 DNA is TGTGCCAGCAGTGAACCCTTGCGTCAGCCCCAGCATTTT. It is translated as CASSEPLRQPQHF.

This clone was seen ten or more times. As DNA, the CDR3 is TGTGCCAGCAGGGAGTCCAGTATGAACACTGAAGCTTTCTTT. The encoded protein is CASRESSMNTEAFF. This chain links TRBV2 with TRBJ1-1; the D is unclear. CDR3 size: 14 residues. Germline CDR1 reads SNHLY; CDR2 reads FYNNEI. V was shortened by 6 bases and J by 0 bases, with 11 bases between the two germline ends. Drawing the rest from reference TRBV2 and TRBJ1-1, the complete variable domain is EPEVTQTPSHQVTQMGQEVILRCVPISNHLYFYWYRQILGQKVEFLVSFYNNEISEKSEIFDDQFSVERPDGSNFTLKIRSTKLEDSAMYFCASRESSMNTEAFFGQGTRLTVV.

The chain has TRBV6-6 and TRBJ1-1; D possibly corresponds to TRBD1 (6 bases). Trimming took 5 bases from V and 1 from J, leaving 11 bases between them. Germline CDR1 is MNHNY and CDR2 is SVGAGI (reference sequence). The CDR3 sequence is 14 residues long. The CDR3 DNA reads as TGTGCCAGCAGTCCGGGACACAGGAACACTGAAGCTTTCTTT. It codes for CASSPGHRNTEAFF.

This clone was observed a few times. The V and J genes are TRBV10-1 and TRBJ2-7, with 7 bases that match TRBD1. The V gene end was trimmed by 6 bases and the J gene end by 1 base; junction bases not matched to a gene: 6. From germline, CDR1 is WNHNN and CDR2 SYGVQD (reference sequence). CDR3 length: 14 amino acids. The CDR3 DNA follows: TGCGCCAGCAGCCCAGGGGGAAGGTCCTACGAGCAGTACTTC. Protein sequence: CASSPGGRSYEQYF.

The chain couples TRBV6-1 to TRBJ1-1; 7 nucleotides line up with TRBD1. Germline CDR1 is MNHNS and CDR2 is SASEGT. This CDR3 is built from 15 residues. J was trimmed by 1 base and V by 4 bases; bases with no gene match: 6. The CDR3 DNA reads TGTGCCAGCAGTGTCGAGGGGGCGCGGAACACTGAAGCTTTCTTT. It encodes CASSVEGARNTEAFF.

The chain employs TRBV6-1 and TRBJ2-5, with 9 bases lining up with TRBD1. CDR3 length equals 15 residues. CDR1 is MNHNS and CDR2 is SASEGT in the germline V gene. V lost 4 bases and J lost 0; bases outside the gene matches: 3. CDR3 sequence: CASSVHRGHQETQYF. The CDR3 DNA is TGTGCCAGCAGTGTCCACAGGGGGCACCAAGAGACCCAGTACTTC.

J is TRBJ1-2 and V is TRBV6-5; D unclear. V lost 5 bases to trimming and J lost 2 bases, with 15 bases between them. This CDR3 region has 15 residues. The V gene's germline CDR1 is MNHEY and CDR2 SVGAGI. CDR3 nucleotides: TGTGCCAGCAGTAACGGGGAGGGAGCAAACTATGGCTACACCTTC. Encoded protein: CASSNGEGANYGYTF.

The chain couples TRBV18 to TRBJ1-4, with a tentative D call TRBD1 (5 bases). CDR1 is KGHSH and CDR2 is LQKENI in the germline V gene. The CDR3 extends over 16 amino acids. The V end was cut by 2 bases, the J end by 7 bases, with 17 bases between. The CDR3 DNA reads TGTGCCAGCTCACCAAGTCCCGGTGGCAGGGCTGAAAAACTGTTTTTT. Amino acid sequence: CASSPSPGGRAEKLFF.

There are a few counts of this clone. The CDR3 is CASSTYTGSGNTIYF. The CDR3, as DNA: TGTGCCAGCAGTACATATACAGGGTCAGGAAACACCATATATTTT. The V gene is TRBV2, the J gene TRBJ1-3; D may be TRBD1 (6 bases). Germline V gives CDR1 SNHLY, CDR2 FYNNEI. V lost 5 bases, J lost 4 bases, and 15 bases lay in between. This CDR3 region has 15 residues. Full variable domain (outside the CDR3, taken from reference TRBV2 and TRBJ1-3): EPEVTQTPSHQVTQMGQEVILRCVPISNHLYFYWYRQILGQKVEFLVSFYNNEISEKSEIFDDQFSVERPDGSNFTLKIRSTKLEDSAMYFCASSTYTGSGNTIYFGEGSWLTVV.

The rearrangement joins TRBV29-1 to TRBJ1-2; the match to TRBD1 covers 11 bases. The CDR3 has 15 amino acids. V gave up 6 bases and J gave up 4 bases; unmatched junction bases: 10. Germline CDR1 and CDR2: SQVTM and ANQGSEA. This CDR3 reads CSVTGQGAGSYGYTF. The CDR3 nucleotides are TGCAGCGTGACCGGACAGGGGGCCGGAAGCTATGGCTACACCTTC.

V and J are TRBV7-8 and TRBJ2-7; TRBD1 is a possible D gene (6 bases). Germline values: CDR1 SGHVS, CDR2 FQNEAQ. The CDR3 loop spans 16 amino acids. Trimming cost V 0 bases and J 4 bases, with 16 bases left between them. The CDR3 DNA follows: TGTGCCAGCAGCTTAGCGGTCCCCTGGACAGCTTACGAGCAGTACTTC. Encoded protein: CASSLAVPWTAYEQYF.